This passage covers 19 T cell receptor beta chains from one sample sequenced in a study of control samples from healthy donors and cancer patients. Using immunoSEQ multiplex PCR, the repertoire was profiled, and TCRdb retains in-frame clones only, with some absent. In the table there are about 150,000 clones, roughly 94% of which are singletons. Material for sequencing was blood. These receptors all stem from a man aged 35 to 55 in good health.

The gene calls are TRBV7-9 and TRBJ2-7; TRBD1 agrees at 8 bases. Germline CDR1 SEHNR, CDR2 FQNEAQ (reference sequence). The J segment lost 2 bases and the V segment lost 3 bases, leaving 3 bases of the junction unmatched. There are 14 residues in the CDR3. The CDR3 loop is CASSFPGQAYEQYF. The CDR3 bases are TGTGCCAGCAGCTTTCCGGGACAGGCCTACGAGCAGTACTTC.

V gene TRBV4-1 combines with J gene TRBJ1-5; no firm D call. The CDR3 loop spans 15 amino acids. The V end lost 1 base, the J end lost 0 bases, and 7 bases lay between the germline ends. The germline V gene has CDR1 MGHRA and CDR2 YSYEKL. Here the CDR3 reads CASSQVGSSNQPQHF. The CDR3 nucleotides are TGCGCCAGCAGCCAAGTTGGCAGTAGCAATCAGCCCCAGCATTTT.

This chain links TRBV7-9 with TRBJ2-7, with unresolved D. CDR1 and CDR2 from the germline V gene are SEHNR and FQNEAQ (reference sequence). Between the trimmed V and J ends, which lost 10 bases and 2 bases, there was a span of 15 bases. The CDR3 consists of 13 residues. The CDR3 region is CATRVVGAYEQYF. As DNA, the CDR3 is TGTGCCACCCGGGTTGTTGGAGCCTACGAGCAGTACTTC.

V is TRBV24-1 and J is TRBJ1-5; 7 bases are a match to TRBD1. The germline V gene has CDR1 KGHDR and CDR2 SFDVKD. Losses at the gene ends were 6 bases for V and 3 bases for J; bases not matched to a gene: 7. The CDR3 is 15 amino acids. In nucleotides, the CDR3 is TGTGCCACCAGTCATGGACAGGTTCCCAATCAGCCCCAGCATTTT. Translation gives CATSHGQVPNQPQHF.

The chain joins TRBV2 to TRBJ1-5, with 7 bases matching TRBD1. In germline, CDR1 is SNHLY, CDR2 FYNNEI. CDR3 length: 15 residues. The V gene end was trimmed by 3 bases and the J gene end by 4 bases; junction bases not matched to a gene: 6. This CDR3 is CASSETGSLNQPQHF. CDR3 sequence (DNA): TGTGCCAGCAGTGAGACAGGGTCACTTAATCAGCCCCAGCATTTT.

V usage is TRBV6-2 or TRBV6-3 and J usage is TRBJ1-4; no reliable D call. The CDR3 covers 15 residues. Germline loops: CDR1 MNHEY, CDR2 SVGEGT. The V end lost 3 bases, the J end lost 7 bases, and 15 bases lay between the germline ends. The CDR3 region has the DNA TGTGCCAGCAGTTATTTTGTCGGGAGGAGTGAAAAACTGTTTTTT. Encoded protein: CASSYFVGRSEKLFF.

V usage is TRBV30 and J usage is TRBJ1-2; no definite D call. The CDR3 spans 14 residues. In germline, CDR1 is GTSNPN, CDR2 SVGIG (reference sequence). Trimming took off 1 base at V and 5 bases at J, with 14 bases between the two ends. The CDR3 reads CAWSDPTKQYGYTF. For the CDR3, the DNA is TGTGCCTGGAGTGACCCAACTAAGCAGTATGGCTACACCTTC.

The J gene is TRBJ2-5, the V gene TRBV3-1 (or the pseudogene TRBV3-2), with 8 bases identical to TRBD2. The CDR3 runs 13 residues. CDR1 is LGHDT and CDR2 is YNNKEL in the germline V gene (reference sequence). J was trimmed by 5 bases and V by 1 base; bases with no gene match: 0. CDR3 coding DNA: TGTGCCAGCAGCCAAGGCGGGGGGGAGACCCAGTACTTC. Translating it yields CASSQGGGETQYF.

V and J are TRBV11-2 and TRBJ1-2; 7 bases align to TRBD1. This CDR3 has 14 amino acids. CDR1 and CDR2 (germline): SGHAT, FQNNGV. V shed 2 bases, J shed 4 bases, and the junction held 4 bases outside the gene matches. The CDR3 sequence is CASSLSTGIYGYTF. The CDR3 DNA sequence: TGTGCCAGCAGCTTATCGACAGGGATCTATGGCTACACCTTC.

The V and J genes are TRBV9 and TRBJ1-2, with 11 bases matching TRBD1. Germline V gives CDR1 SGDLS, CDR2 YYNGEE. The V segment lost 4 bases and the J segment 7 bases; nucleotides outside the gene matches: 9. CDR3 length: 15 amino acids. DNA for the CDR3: TGTGCCAGCAGCTCCCCGCGGACAGGGGGCAGTGGCTACACCTTC. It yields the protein CASSSPRTGGSGYTF.

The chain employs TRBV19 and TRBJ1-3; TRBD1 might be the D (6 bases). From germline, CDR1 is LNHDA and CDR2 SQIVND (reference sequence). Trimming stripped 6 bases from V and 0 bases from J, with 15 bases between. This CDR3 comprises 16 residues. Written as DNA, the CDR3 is TGTGCCAGTAGCCCCGGGGGCAGTCTCTCTGGAAACACCATATATTTT. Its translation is CASSPGGSLSGNTIYF.

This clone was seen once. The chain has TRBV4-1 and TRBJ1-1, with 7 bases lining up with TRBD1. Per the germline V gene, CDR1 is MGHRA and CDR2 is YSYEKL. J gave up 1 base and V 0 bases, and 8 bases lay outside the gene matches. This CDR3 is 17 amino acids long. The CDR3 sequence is CASSQDFYQGGNTEAFF. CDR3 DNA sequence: TGCGCCAGCAGCCAAGATTTCTACCAGGGGGGGAACACTGAAGCTTTCTTT.

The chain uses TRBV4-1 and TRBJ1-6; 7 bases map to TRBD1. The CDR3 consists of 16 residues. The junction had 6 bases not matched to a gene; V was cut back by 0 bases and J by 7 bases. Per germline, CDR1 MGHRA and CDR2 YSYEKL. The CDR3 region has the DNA TGCGCCAGCAGCCAAGAAGGGGGCGCCAGGAATTCACCCCTCCACTTT. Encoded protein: CASSQEGGARNSPLHF.

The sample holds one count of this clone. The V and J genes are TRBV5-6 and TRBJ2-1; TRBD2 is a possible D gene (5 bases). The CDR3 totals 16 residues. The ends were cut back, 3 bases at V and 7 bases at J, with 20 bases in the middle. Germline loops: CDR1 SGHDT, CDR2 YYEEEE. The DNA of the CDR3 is TGTGCCAGCAGCTCCCGACTATTACCCAGACCTAATGAGCAGTTCTTC. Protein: CASSSRLLPRPNEQFF.

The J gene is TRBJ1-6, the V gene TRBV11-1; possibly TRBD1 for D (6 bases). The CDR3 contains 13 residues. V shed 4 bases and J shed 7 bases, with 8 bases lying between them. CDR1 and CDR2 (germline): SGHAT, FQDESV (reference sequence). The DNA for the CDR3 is TGTGCCAGCAGCTACAGGGTGAATTCACCCCTCCACTTT. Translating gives CASSYRVNSPLHF.

CDR3 amino acids: CASSLRGRDRGEKLFF. The CDR3 bases are TGTGCCAGCAGCCTTAGGGGCCGGGACAGGGGCGAAAAACTGTTTTTT. V is TRBV7-9 and J is TRBJ1-4; 10 bases are shared with TRBD1. The trim removed 5 bases at V and 8 bases at J, leaving 11 bases unmatched. The CDR3 runs to 16 residues. CDR1 and CDR2 (germline): SEHNR, FQNEAQ (reference sequence).

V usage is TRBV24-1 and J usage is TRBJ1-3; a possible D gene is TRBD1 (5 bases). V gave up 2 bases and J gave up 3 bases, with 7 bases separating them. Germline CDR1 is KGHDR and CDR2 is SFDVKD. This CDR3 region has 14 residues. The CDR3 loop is CATSDWDDGNTIYF. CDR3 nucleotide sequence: TGTGCCACCAGTGATTGGGACGATGGAAACACCATATATTTT.

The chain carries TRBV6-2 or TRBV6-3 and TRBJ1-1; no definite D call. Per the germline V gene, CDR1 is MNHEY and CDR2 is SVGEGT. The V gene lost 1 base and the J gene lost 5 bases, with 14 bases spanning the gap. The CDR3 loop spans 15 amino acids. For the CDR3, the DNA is TGTGCCAGCAGTTACTTTCCGGATGGAAGGACTGAAGCTTTCTTT. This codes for CASSYFPDGRTEAFF.

CDR3 residues: CASSQGVNSNQPQHF. CDR3 coding DNA: TGTGCCAGCAGCCAAGGGGTGAATAGCAATCAGCCCCAGCATTTT. The chain is built from TRBV3-1 (or the pseudogene TRBV3-2) and TRBJ1-5; D gene uncertain. The CDR3 length is 15 residues. Trimming pared 1 base from V and 0 bases from J, leaving 7 bases between. CDR1 and CDR2 (germline): LGHDT, YNNKEL (reference sequence).